This T cell receptor (beta chain) was obtained from a study of cytomegalovirus exposure and HLA in healthy donors. The V and J ends lost 5 bases and 3 bases respectively, with 6 bases between them. The CDR3 extends over 11 amino acids. In germline, CDR1 is DFQATT, CDR2 SNEGSKA (reference sequence). Findings and caveats of the study: Researchers reported in a later analysis that common viral pathogens appeared linked to several top clusters.

With respect to this clone: Its matching antigen is unknown.

Vbeta (60) and Jbeta (13) primers were used in the PCR. Profiling relied on immunoSEQ multiplex PCR, and the TCRdb table lists in-frame clones only, not all of them. The sample contains 85,000 to 100,000 clones, around 73% of which appear only once. This receptor was identified in a woman between 55 and 75 years old in good health and CMV-seronegative. Sequenced input: PBMCs. The genes are TRBV20-1 and TRBJ2-3, with D hard to call. The chain's CDR3 is CSAWSTDTQYF. CDR3 nucleotides: TGCAGTGCTTGGAGTACAGATACGCAGTATTTT.